Listed below are T cell receptor beta chains from one sample, sequenced in a study of blood T cell repertoires in COVID-19. Measured with immunoSEQ multiplex PCR; TCRdb has only the in-frame clones, and not every one. This table has hundreds of thousands of clones, roughly 90% appearing once. The source material was peripheral blood. The receptors originated from a middle-aged woman who had recovered from COVID-19. Each CDR3 is given with its conserved first and last residue. The D gene is left open where the match is weak. Clone size is given for some rows only: seen once, a few or many times, or a class if the clone is expanded.

length: 18; D: TRBD1; J: TRBJ1-3; size: .; V: TRBV4-3; DNA: TGCGCCAGCAGCCAAGATCTGGGGGGACAGTACTCTGGAAACACCATATATTTT; CDR3: CASSQDLGGQYSGNTIYF
length: 14; D: TRBD1; J: TRBJ2-7; size: few; V: TRBV6-5; DNA: TGTGCCAGCAGACCCACAGGGGTGGGCTACGAGCAGTACTTC; CDR3: CASRPTGVGYEQYF
length: 14; D: .; J: TRBJ1-6; size: once; V: TRBV5-5; DNA: TGTGCCAGCAGCTTGGGAGGAAATAATTCACCCCTCCACTTT; CDR3: CASSLGGNNSPLHF
length: 16; D: TRBD1; J: TRBJ1-2; size: .; V: TRBV4-2; DNA: TGTGCCAGCAGCCAAGAGCAGGGGGCGTCTAACTATGGCTACACCTTC; CDR3: CASSQEQGASNYGYTF
length: 14; D: .; J: TRBJ1-5; size: once; V: TRBV6-2/TRBV6-3; DNA: TGTGCCAGCAGTTACACGGGATCGAATCAGCCCCAGCATTTT; CDR3: CASSYTGSNQPQHF
length: 15; D: .; J: TRBJ2-1; size: once; V: TRBV6-2/TRBV6-3; DNA: TGTGCCAGCAGTTACGCCGGGAGCGTAGGCGGGGAGCAGTTCTTC; CDR3: CASSYAGSVGGEQFF
length: 14; D: .; J: TRBJ2-1; size: .; V: TRBV6-5; DNA: TGTGCCAGCACCCCAGGTCGAGCCTACAATGAGCAGTTCTTC; CDR3: CASTPGRAYNEQFF
length: 14; D: .; J: TRBJ2-5; size: .; V: TRBV15; DNA: TGTGCCACCAGCAGAGGGAGGGGATCAGAGACCCAGTACTTC; CDR3: CATSRGRGSETQYF
length: 14; D: TRBD1; J: TRBJ2-5; size: .; V: TRBV2; DNA: TGTGCCAGCTGCCGGGACAGGGGACAAGAGACCCAGTACTTC; CDR3: CASCRDRGQETQYF
length: 16; D: .; J: TRBJ2-5; size: .; V: TRBV9; DNA: TGTGCCAGCAGCGTAGGGACAGATTCTAGCTGGGAGACCCAGTACTTC; CDR3: CASSVGTDSSWETQYF
length: 18; D: TRBD1; J: TRBJ1-3; size: .; V: TRBV19; DNA: TGTGCCAGTAGTAGACAGGGACAGGGTGATATTTCTGGAAACACCATATATTTT; CDR3: CASSRQGQGDISGNTIYF
length: 16; D: TRBD2; J: TRBJ2-1; size: .; V: TRBV11-2; DNA: TGTGCCAGCAGCGCATCTAGCGGGGGCTCCTACAATGAGCAGTTCTTC; CDR3: CASSASSGGSYNEQFF
length: 16; D: TRBD2; J: TRBJ2-1; size: .; V: TRBV27; DNA: TGTGCCAGCCTCCCACCTAGCGGGAGCGGCTACAATGAGCAGTTCTTC; CDR3: CASLPPSGSGYNEQFF
length: 15; D: TRBD1; J: TRBJ2-2; size: once; V: TRBV6-5; DNA: TGTGCCAGCAGTCAACAGGGGTCAAAGTCCGGGGAGCTGTTTTTT; CDR3: CASSQQGSKSGELFF
length: 15; D: TRBD1; J: TRBJ1-5; size: .; V: TRBV24-1; DNA: TGTGCCACCAGTGACCCTGACAGGGGAGATCAGCCCCAGCATTTT; CDR3: CATSDPDRGDQPQHF
length: 16; D: .; J: TRBJ1-4; size: .; V: TRBV12-5; DNA: TGTGCTAGTGGTTTGGTACTATCACTTACTAATGAAAAACTGTTTTTT; CDR3: CASGLVLSLTNEKLFF
length: 13; D: .; J: TRBJ1-5; size: .; V: TRBV19; DNA: TGTGCCAGTAGCTTCAGGGGCAATCAGCCCCAGCATTTT; CDR3: CASSFRGNQPQHF
length: 13; D: .; J: TRBJ1-2; size: .; V: TRBV3-1/TRBV3-2; DNA: TGTGCCAGCAGCCAAGAAACGGGAACTGGCTACACCTTC; CDR3: CASSQETGTGYTF
length: 12; D: .; J: TRBJ2-7; size: .; V: TRBV2; DNA: TGTGCCAGCCTAAGCAGCGAGGGCGAGCAGTACTTC; CDR3: CASLSSEGEQYF
length: 15; D: TRBD2; J: TRBJ2-7; size: .; V: TRBV6-2/TRBV6-3; DNA: TGTGCCAGCAGTTACTCTAGCGGGAAATTTTACGAGCAGTACTTC; CDR3: CASSYSSGKFYEQYF
length: 15; D: .; J: TRBJ1-4; size: .; V: TRBV10-3; DNA: TGTGCCATCAGTGAGTCGGGTGGAGCTAATGAAAAACTGTTTTTT; CDR3: CAISESGGANEKLFF
length: 15; D: TRBD2; J: TRBJ2-2; size: once; V: TRBV7-3; DNA: TGTGCCAGCAGCCCCCGTCGGGGGGGAACCGGGGAGCTGTTTTTT; CDR3: CASSPRRGGTGELFF
length: 15; D: TRBD1; J: TRBJ1-6; size: .; V: TRBV7-6; DNA: TGTGCCAGCAGCCCGGAGACAGGGGTGAATTCACCCCTCCACTTT; CDR3: CASSPETGVNSPLHF
length: 13; D: TRBD1; J: TRBJ1-5; size: few; V: TRBV29-1; DNA: TGCAGCGTTGAACAGGGGGAGAATCAGCCCCAGCATTTT; CDR3: CSVEQGENQPQHF
length: 15; D: TRBD1; J: TRBJ1-1; size: .; V: TRBV19; DNA: TGTGCCAGTAGGGAGGGACAGAGATTGTCCACTGAAGCTTTCTTT; CDR3: CASREGQRLSTEAFF
length: 13; D: .; J: TRBJ1-2; size: .; V: TRBV14; DNA: TGTGCCAGCAGCCAATATCGGGTCTACGGCTACACCTTC; CDR3: CASSQYRVYGYTF
length: 15; D: .; J: TRBJ1-3; size: .; V: TRBV7-9; DNA: TGTGCCAGCAGCTTGATGCAGGGAGGGGGAAACACCATATATTTT; CDR3: CASSLMQGGGNTIYF
length: 13; D: .; J: TRBJ1-2; size: .; V: TRBV7-9; DNA: TGTGCCAGCAGCCAACAGGGATACTATGGCTACACCTTC; CDR3: CASSQQGYYGYTF
length: 15; D: .; J: TRBJ1-2; size: .; V: TRBV5-6; DNA: TGTGCCAGCAGCTCGATGAAGACTTTCGGATATGGCTACACCTTC; CDR3: CASSSMKTFGYGYTF
length: 13; D: .; J: TRBJ1-6; size: .; V: TRBV6-5; DNA: TGTGCCAGCAGTCCCCGGGAGAATTCACCCCTCCACTTT; CDR3: CASSPRENSPLHF
length: 12; D: .; J: TRBJ2-1; size: .; V: TRBV18; DNA: TGTGCCAGCTCAACTTTGGGCAACGAGCAGTTCTTC; CDR3: CASSTLGNEQFF